This TCR beta chain was observed in a study of blood T cell repertoires in COVID-19. Study background: Acute and convalescent COVID-19 samples came from the United States, Italy and Spain.

The V gene lost 1 base and the J gene lost 0 bases, with 4 bases spanning the gap. This CDR3 region has 13 residues. Germline V CDR1 and CDR2: SGHRS, YFSETQ. In the authors' methods: Reference gene primer amplification gave estimated nucleated cell counts. The repertoire was sequenced with immunoSEQ multiplex PCR; TCRdb's copy has only in-frame clones and lacks some. The V and J calls and clone size were taken over from that table, and D and trimming were inferred from the DNA. The sample records some 48,000 clones, approximately 91% being singletons. The chain links TRBV5-1 to TRBJ1-2, with D hard to call. This receptor was obtained from a man in his fifties with active COVID-19. The sample taken for sequencing was peripheral blood. The CDR3 DNA reads as TGCGCCAGCAGCTTGTCGGCTAACTATGGCTACACCTTC. Its translation is CASSLSANYGYTF.